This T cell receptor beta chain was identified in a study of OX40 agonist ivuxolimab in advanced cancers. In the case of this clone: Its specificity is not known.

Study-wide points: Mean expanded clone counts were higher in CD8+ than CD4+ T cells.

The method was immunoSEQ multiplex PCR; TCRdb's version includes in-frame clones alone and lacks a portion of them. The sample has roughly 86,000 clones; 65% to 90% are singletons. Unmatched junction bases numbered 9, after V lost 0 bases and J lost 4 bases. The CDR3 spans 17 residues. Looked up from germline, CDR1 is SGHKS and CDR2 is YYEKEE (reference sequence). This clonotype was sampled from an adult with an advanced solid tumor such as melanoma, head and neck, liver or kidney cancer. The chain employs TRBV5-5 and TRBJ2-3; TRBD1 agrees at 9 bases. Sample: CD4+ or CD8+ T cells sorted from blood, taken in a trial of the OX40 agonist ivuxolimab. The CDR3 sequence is CASSLDGDRVPPDTQYF. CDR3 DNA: TGTGCCAGCAGCTTGGATGGGGACAGGGTACCCCCAGATACGCAGTATTTT.